The next 27 T cell receptor delta chains were all read from a single sample in a study of gamma-delta chains in newborns, infants, children. TCRdb re-analyzed the reads via CATT. This table holds more than 1,000 delta-chain clones, less than 2.5% found once. Sample: blood. These receptors were taken from a child in good health.

Details on this clone: This clone may be a read error of a much larger clone one base away. Other nucleotide sequences from this sample produce the same CDR3. The chain links TRDV2 to TRDJ1; TRDD3 agrees at 12 bases. J gave up 0 bases and V 4 bases, and 14 bases lay outside the gene matches. Germline V gives CDR1 GEAIGNYY, CDR2 EKD. This CDR3 has 19 residues. CDR3 region: CACEPLYLGDTANTDKLIF. In DNA form, the CDR3 reads TGTGCCTGTGAACCGCTTTATCTGGGGGATACGGCAAACACCGATAAACTCATCTTT.

This clone was detected a few times. It is likely a read error: a sequence one base away is far more abundant. Other DNA sequences in the same sample also yield this CDR3. The chain couples TRDV2 to TRDJ3; D assignment may be TRDD2 or TRDD3 (5 bases each). V was clipped by 5 bases and J by 4 bases, with 17 bases between them. This CDR3 spans 17 amino acids. Germline V gene data show CDR1 as GEAIGNYY and CDR2 as EKD. CDR3 residues: CACVRGAYSWDTRQMFF. CDR3 sequence (DNA): TGTGCCTGTGTTAGGGGGGCCTACTCTTGGGACACCCGACAGATGTTTTTC.

This chain links TRDV2 with TRDJ1; D may be TRDD3 (5 bases). V lost 7 bases and J lost 6, with 26 bases in between. The CDR3 has 16 amino acids. Germline values: CDR1 GEAIGNYY, CDR2 EKD. CDR3 nucleotide sequence: TGTGCCTGCGACGGACTGGTTCCCACCCCCGGCAATAAACTCATCTTT. Residues: CACDGLVPTPGNKLIF.

Notes on this clone: This likely reflects a read error, since a far larger clone is one base away. Additional DNA sequences in this sample encode the identical CDR3. This chain links TRDV2 with TRDJ3; D is possibly TRDD2 or TRDD3 (5 bases each). The CDR3 extends over 17 amino acids. Germline CDR1 and CDR2: GEAIGNYY and EKD. The CDR3 spells CACVRGAYSWDTRQMFF. The CDR3 DNA sequence: TGTGCCTGTGTTAGGGGGGCCTACTCCTGGGATACCCGACAGATGTTTTTC.

Concerning this clone: Just one base apart from a much larger clone, this may be a read error. The chain recombines TRDV2 with TRDJ1; maybe TRDD3 (5 bases). The germline V and J ends were trimmed by 2 bases and 4 bases, with 16 bases remaining between them. The CDR3 is 15 residues long. Per germline, CDR1 GEAIGNYY and CDR2 EKD. The CDR3 loop reads CACDNVEDKGDKLIF. CDR3 nucleotides: TGTGCCTGTGACAACGTGGAGGATAAAGGCGATAAACTCATCTTT.

As regards this clone: One junction end does not reproduce the germline sequence, and a read error may be involved. The rearrangement joins TRDV2 to TRDJ3; D is perhaps TRDD3 (5 bases). The CDR3 contains 18 residues. Germline V gives CDR1 GEAIGNYY, CDR2 EKD. CDR3 in DNA: TGTGCCCGTGACTTACCGGGGGCAAGCTCCTGGGACACCCGACAGATGTTTTTC. Protein: CARDLPGASSWDTRQMFF.

Note on this clone: A much bigger clone sits one base away, suggesting this may be a read error. This same CDR3 is encoded by further DNA sequences in the sample. The rearrangement uses TRDV2 and TRDJ1; 10 positions match TRDD3. From germline, CDR1 is GEAIGNYY and CDR2 EKD. The CDR3 runs 17 residues. The trim removed 4 bases at V and 1 base at J, leaving 11 bases unmatched. CDR3 in DNA: TGTGCCTGTGATGGACTGGGGGATGGGGGGGGCACCGATAAACTCATCTTT. It is translated as CACDGLGDGGGTDKLIF.

As to this clone: The protein TCRdb gives is from a much larger clone and does not agree with this DNA's translation at residue 16, likely a read error; the protein shown here comes from the DNA. The chain joins TRDV2 to TRDJ3; D is possibly TRDD3 (6 bases). CDR3 size: 18 residues. Germline CDR1 reads GEAIGNYY; CDR2 reads EKD. The CDR3 reads CACDPMGGDSWDTRQVFF. The CDR3 DNA reads as TGTGCCTGTGACCCCATGGGGGGCGACTCCTGGGACACCCGACAGGTGTTTTTC.

On this clone itself: The protein that TCRdb holds for this DNA derives from a much larger clone and differs from the translated DNA at residue 5, which likely indicates a read error; the protein shown here is translated from the DNA. The V and J genes are TRDV3 and TRDJ1; D not resolved. This CDR3 spans 16 amino acids. The V gene lost 0 bases and the J gene lost 0 bases, with 17 bases spanning the gap. Looked up from germline, CDR1 is TVYSNPD and CDR2 is GDNSRS (reference sequence). The CDR3 protein is CAFRATTEVYTDKLIF. CDR3 nucleotides: TGTGCCTTTAGGGCTACTACGGAGGTTTACACCGATAAACTCATCTTT.

Concerning this clone itself: A read error is likely here: a far larger clone is one base away. The chain has TRDV2 and TRDJ1; 12 nucleotides agree with TRDD3. As TCRdb names no J gene, one was assigned here on the basis of a DNA match to germline. V dropped 3 bases and J dropped 0; count of bases not matched to a gene: 28. The CDR3 length is 24 residues. Germline V gene sequence: CDR1 GEAIGNYY, CDR2 EKD. CDR3 amino acids: CACDLSVIPIGYWGIQKHTDKLIF. The CDR3 DNA reads as TGTGCCTGTGACCTCTCCGTAATTCCCATAGGTTACTGGGGGATACAAAAGCACACCGATAAACTCATCTTT.

Turning to this clone: One base separates it from a far larger clone, so it is likely a read error. The chain couples TRDV2 to TRDJ1; 9 bases are a match to TRDD3. The CDR3 is 15 amino acids. With V trimmed by 5 bases and J by 0 bases, 6 bases remained unmatched. From germline, CDR1 is GEAIGNYY and CDR2 EKD. This CDR3 is CACGPLGDYTDKLIF. CDR3 DNA: TGTGCCTGTGGTCCACTGGGGGACTACACCGATAAACTCATCTTT.

This clone has more than one count but fewer than ten. This may be a read error: a much more frequent sequence differs by one nucleotide. The V call is TRDV2, the J call TRDJ1, with D possibly matching TRDD3 (5 bases). Germline CDR1 and CDR2: GEAIGNYY and EKD. The CDR3 extends over 15 amino acids. V was pared by 3 bases and J by 5 bases, with 18 bases between. The CDR3 region has the DNA TGTGCCTGTGACTCTCTTGTGAGGGATGCGGATAAACTCATCTTT. Translated: CACDSLVRDADKLIF.

This clone was detected only a few times. The chain is built from TRDV1 and TRDJ1; 12 nucleotides match TRDD3. V shed 3 bases, J shed 0 bases, and the junction held 20 bases outside the gene matches. Germline V gene lookup returns CDR1 TSWWSYY and CDR2 QGS. The CDR3 is made up of 22 amino acids. This CDR3 reads CALGDPYGGLVLGDTYTDKLIF. In DNA form, the CDR3 reads TGTGCTCTTGGGGACCCCTACGGCGGACTCGTACTGGGGGATACTTACACCGATAAACTCATCTTT.

This clone was detected only a few times. A much larger clone lies a single base off, so this may be a read error. The sample holds other DNA sequences that translate to the same CDR3. V and J are TRDV1 and TRDJ1, with TRDD3 matching 8 bases. The V segment lost 5 bases and the J segment 7 bases; nucleotides outside the gene matches: 30. Germline V gene sequence: CDR1 TSWWSYY, CDR2 QGS. The CDR3 totals 21 residues. The CDR3 spells CALGTFFGRLKGNWGPFKLIF. The CDR3 bases are TGTGCTCTTGGGACTTTCTTCGGGCGGCTAAAGGGCAACTGGGGGCCTTTTAAACTCATCTTT.

In its sample, this clone was seen a few times. A far larger clone is just one base off, so this is likely a read error. The sample has other DNA sequences that encode this CDR3 too. The genes are TRDV2 and TRDJ1; D is unclear. This CDR3 has 17 residues. CDR1 and CDR2 from the germline V gene are GEAIGNYY and EKD. The CDR3: CACDTVRGPTATDKLIF. The DNA of the CDR3 is TGTGCCTGCGACACCGTGCGGGGCCCCACGGCCACCGATAAACTCATCTTT.

As for this clone: A far larger clone lies a single base away; this is likely a read error. The V and J genes are TRDV2 and TRDJ3; D remains unclear. Germline values: CDR1 GEAIGNYY, CDR2 EKD. Trimming left V 0 bases short and J 0 bases short, with 23 bases between. The CDR3 loop spans 22 amino acids. This CDR3 reads CACDTIRAHTRASSWDTRQMFF. Written as DNA, the CDR3 is TGTGCCTGTGACACCATAAGGGCACATACTCGGGCGAGCTCCTGGGACACCCGACAGATGTTTTTC.

This clone came up a few times. TCRdb has a much larger clone's protein, which differs at residue 7 from the translation of this DNA, likely because of a read error; what is shown is the protein translated from the DNA. The chain joins TRDV2 to TRDJ1; 8 bases match TRDD3. The CDR3 is made up of 18 amino acids. The germline gives CDR1 GEAIGNYY, CDR2 EKD. The J segment lost 5 bases and the V segment lost 3 bases, leaving 19 bases of the junction unmatched. The CDR3: CACDVVGDPTSPEDKLIF. The CDR3 coding sequence is TGTGCCTGTGACGTCGTGGGGGATCCTACATCCCCAGAGGATAAACTCATCTTT.

In the case of this clone: TCRdb's entry gives the protein of a much larger clone, which mismatches this DNA's translation at residue 17, likely from a read error; the protein reported here is translated from the DNA. V usage is TRDV2 and J usage is TRDJ1, with 9 bases that match TRDD3. Germline V lookup: CDR1 GEAIGNYY, CDR2 EKD. This CDR3 is built from 19 residues. The CDR3 loop is CACDKLSTGGRHRTDKPIF. The CDR3 coding sequence is TGTGCCTGTGACAAGCTCTCTACTGGGGGACGGCACCGGACCGATAAACCCATCTTT.

This clone has more than one count but fewer than ten. The chain has TRDV2 and TRDJ1, with 10 bases matching TRDD3. CDR1 and CDR2 from the germline V gene are GEAIGNYY and EKD. This CDR3 spans 20 amino acids. The V gene end was trimmed by 3 bases and the J gene end by 3 bases; junction bases not matched to a gene: 21. CDR3 sequence: CACDPVIPLLGDRGSDKLIF. In nucleotides, the CDR3 is TGTGCCTGTGACCCGGTTATTCCCTTGCTGGGGGATAGGGGGTCCGATAAACTCATCTTT.

This clone is deemed large. In DNA, the CDR3 is TGTGCCTGTGACAGACTGGGGGATAAGGGTTCCGATAAACTCATCTTT. This translates into CACDRLGDKGSDKLIF. V and J are TRDV2 and TRDJ1; TRDD3 agrees at 11 bases. With 2 bases clipped from V and 3 bases from J, the junction kept 7 bases outside the gene matches. The CDR3 length is 16 residues. The germline V gene encodes CDR1 GEAIGNYY and CDR2 EKD.

This clone was counted between two and nine times. Given a far larger clone just one base away, this is likely a sequencing read error. The V call is TRDV1, the J call TRDJ1, with a possible D match to TRDD2 (6 bases). Germline-derived CDR1 and CDR2 are TSWWSYY and QGS. Between the trimmed V and J ends, which lost 4 bases and 4 bases, there was a span of 25 bases. CDR3 length: 18 residues. CDR3: CALGVPLGPTGYFDKLIF. CDR3 nucleotide sequence: TGTGCTCTTGGGGTGCCGTTAGGTCCTACCGGTTACTTCGATAAACTCATCTTT.

A word on this clone: A much larger clone differs from this one at a single base, so this may be a read error. Distinct nucleotide sequences in the sample also encode this CDR3. The chain employs TRDV2 and TRDJ1; perhaps TRDD2 as D (7 bases). The CDR3 consists of 20 residues. Germline CDR1 reads GEAIGNYY; CDR2 reads EKD. CDR3 sequence (DNA): TGTGCCTGTGAACCTCATTCCTACGTTGCTGGGGCCCCGTACACCGACAAACTCATCTTT. It yields the protein CACEPHSYVAGAPYTDKLIF.

This clone was seen only a few times. In DNA, the CDR3 is TGTGCTCTTGGGGAACTCCGTTTTCTCTTACTGGGGGACCCATTCACCGATAAACTCATCTTT. Protein sequence: CALGELRFLLLGDPFTDKLIF. The chain employs TRDV1 and TRDJ1, with TRDD3 identical over 9 bases. This CDR3 region has 21 residues. Germline CDR1 and CDR2: TSWWSYY and QGS. The V and J ends lost 0 bases and 1 base, in that order; junction bases with no gene match: 18.

Of note for this clone: TCRdb has a much larger clone's protein, which differs at residue 20 from the translation of this DNA, likely because of a read error; what is shown is the protein translated from the DNA. The chain combines TRDV1 with TRDJ1; 11 bases agree with TRDD3. CDR1 and CDR2 (germline): TSWWSYY, QGS. The CDR3 contains 21 residues. CDR3 loop: CALGELSSWGPSSTGGYKLTF. The DNA for the CDR3 is TGTGCTCTTGGGGAACTGTCCTCATGGGGGCCTTCCTCGACTGGGGGATATAAACTCACCTTT.

This clone is judged large (0.1 to 1%). This chain connects TRDV2 to TRDJ1; D is perhaps TRDD2 (5 bases). V lost 0 bases to trimming and J lost 1 base, with 17 bases between them. CDR1 GEAIGNYY and CDR2 EKD come from the germline V gene. The CDR3 sequence is 17 residues long. The CDR3 DNA is TGTGCCTGTGACACCTTACAACCTCCTTCAATCACCGATAAACTCATCTTT. Translation gives CACDTLQPPSITDKLIF.

This clone is labeled as large. The sample has other DNA sequences that encode this CDR3 too. J is TRDJ1 and V is TRDV2, with 10 bases fitting TRDD3. The V gene's germline CDR1 is GEAIGNYY and CDR2 EKD. The CDR3 covers 17 residues. V lost 4 bases and J lost 4; bases outside the gene matches: 14. The CDR3 region is CACDSVRGDTRDDKLIF. CDR3 nucleotides: TGTGCCTGTGATTCTGTAAGGGGGGATACGCGAGACGATAAACTCATCTTT.

This clone was counted between two and nine times. This probably arose from a read error, given a far larger clone one base away. The same CDR3 can be traced to other DNA sequences in this sample. This sequence joins TRDV2 and TRDJ1, with TRDD3 identical over 8 bases. CDR3 length: 14 amino acids. The germline V gene encodes CDR1 GEAIGNYY and CDR2 EKD. The CDR3 region has the DNA TGTGCCTGTGTCACCTTACTTGGGGATACCGGACTCATCTTT. Residues: CACVTLLGDTGLIF.